The 13 T cell receptor beta chains below all came from one sample that was sequenced in a study of cytomegalovirus exposure and HLA in healthy donors (dated by TCRdb to the late 2010s). Library preparation used the immunoSEQ multiplex PCR assay. For the multiplex PCR, a mixture combining 60 forward primers for TCR Vbeta segments and 13 reverse primers for TCR Jbeta segments was used. The table was pulled from immuneACCESS by TCRdb, which kept in-frame rearrangements only. Such tables lose some clones; where checked, under half of the loss comes from unresolved V genes, and the rest has no known cause. This sample comprises some 200,000 clones, approximately 84% of them detected only once. The ten most abundant clones make up about 3.1% of the sample. The sample taken for sequencing was PBMCs. These receptors were collected from a female donor in good health and CMV-seronegative.

This clone has only a few counts. The chain links TRBV9 to TRBJ2-5, with 11 bases aligning to TRBD2. The CDR3 runs 15 residues. Germline V CDR1 and CDR2: SGDLS, YYNGEE. V trimming: 3 bases; J trimming: 5 bases; junction bases outside the gene matches: 6. The CDR3 nucleotides are TGTGCCAGCAGCGGAACTAGCGGGGGTGTCGAGACCCAGTACTTC. It encodes CASSGTSGGVETQYF. The full variable domain, with the rest looked up from reference TRBV9 and TRBJ2-5, is DSGVTQTPKHLITATGQRVTLRCSPRSGDLSVYWYQQSLDQGLQFLIQYYNGEERAKGNILERFSAQQFPDLHSELNLSSLELGDSALYFCASSGTSGGVETQYFGPGTRLLVL.

The chain employs TRBV5-4 and TRBJ1-2, with D possibly matching TRBD1 (5 bases). V lost 3 bases and J lost 1, with 7 bases in between. The CDR3 loop spans 13 amino acids. CDR1 and CDR2 (germline): SGHNT, YYREEE (reference sequence). The chain's CDR3 is CASSSQGNYGYTF. In DNA form, the CDR3 reads TGTGCCAGCAGCTCGCAGGGTAACTATGGCTACACCTTC.

The chain has TRBV6-1 and TRBJ2-3; 9 bases agree with TRBD2. V trimming: 7 bases; J trimming: 2 bases; junction bases outside the gene matches: 7. Per the germline V gene, CDR1 is MNHNS and CDR2 is SASEGT. This CDR3 comprises 15 residues. CDR3 DNA sequence: TGTGCCAGCATGAAAGCGGGGGGCCTCACAGATACGCAGTATTTT. This sequence encodes CASMKAGGLTDTQYF.

The CDR3 reads CASSRAGSNTGELFF. CDR3 nucleotides: TGTGCCAGCAGCCGAGCGGGATCCAACACCGGGGAGCTGTTTTTT. This chain links TRBV7-2 with TRBJ2-2, with TRBD2 matching over 7 bases. The V and J ends lost 5 bases and 2 bases, in that order; junction bases with no gene match: 5. Germline V gene data show CDR1 as SGHTA and CDR2 as FQGNSA. The CDR3 is made up of 15 amino acids.

The J gene is TRBJ1-1, the V gene TRBV4-2, with a tentative D call TRBD1 (5 bases). The CDR3 covers 16 residues. The V end lost 1 base, the J end lost 2 bases, and 14 bases lay between the germline ends. CDR1 LGHNA and CDR2 YNFKEQ come from the germline V gene. CDR3 bases: TGTGCCAGCAGCCAAGTTCACGGACACTTAAACACTGAAGCTTTCTTT. Translated: CASSQVHGHLNTEAFF.

The chain joins TRBV2 to TRBJ2-2, with 7 positions matching TRBD1. The V gene's germline CDR1 is SNHLY and CDR2 FYNNEI. The CDR3 runs to 14 residues. V shed 4 bases, J shed 3 bases, and the junction held 2 bases outside the gene matches. The CDR3 coding sequence is TGTGCCAGCAGTGGAACAGGGGACACCGGGGAGCTGTTTTTT. It translates to CASSGTGDTGELFF. The full variable domain, completed using reference TRBV2 and TRBJ2-2, is EPEVTQTPSHQVTQMGQEVILRCVPISNHLYFYWYRQILGQKVEFLVSFYNNEISEKSEIFDDQFSVERPDGSNFTLKIRSTKLEDSAMYFCASSGTGDTGELFFGEGSRLTVL.

Of note for this clone: At the DNA level, this CDR3 is encoded by other sequences in the same sample as well. This sequence joins TRBV7-9 and TRBJ1-2; tentative D call: TRBD1 (6 bases). This CDR3 region has 14 residues. The ends were cut back, 5 bases at V and 3 bases at J, with 13 bases in the middle. The germline gives CDR1 SEHNR, CDR2 FQNEAQ (reference sequence). The CDR3 bases are TGTGCCAGCAGCCCCGGACAGATTTACTATGGCTACACCTTC. Translating gives CASSPGQIYYGYTF.

The chain has TRBV5-1 and TRBJ2-3, with D perhaps TRBD1 (6 bases). Germline assignment: CDR1 SGHRS and CDR2 YFSETQ. The CDR3 has 13 residues. Trimming removed 3 bases from V and 14 bases from J, with 19 bases in between. The CDR3 spells CASSSQGYDAAYF. CDR3 DNA: TGCGCCAGCAGCTCCCAGGGGTACGATGCCGCGTATTTT.

This clone was picked up a small number of times. The rearrangement links TRBV9 to TRBJ2-2; 7 positions match TRBD2. Germline trimming cut 3 bases from V and 6 bases from J; bases unmatched to any gene: 11. The CDR3 covers 16 residues. Per the germline V gene, CDR1 is SGDLS and CDR2 is YYNGEE. CDR3 DNA sequence: TGTGCCAGCAGCGCAACCAGCGGGATCTTGTCCGGGGAGCTGTTTTTT. Its protein is CASSATSGILSGELFF.

The chain is built from TRBV10-3 and TRBJ1-3; D gene unclear. The germline V gene encodes CDR1 ENHRY and CDR2 SYGVKD. The CDR3 runs to 13 residues. V was pared by 5 bases and J by 4 bases, with 9 bases between. DNA for the CDR3: TGTGCCATCAGTCCCTCCTCCGGAAACACCATATATTTT. Protein: CAISPSSGNTIYF.

The V gene is TRBV19, the J gene TRBJ1-1, with D hard to call. This CDR3 has 15 residues. V lost 1 base and J 6 bases, leaving 15 bases between the germline ends. CDR1 and CDR2 from the germline V gene are LNHDA and SQIVND (reference sequence). Here the CDR3 reads CASSIGGRVWPEAFF. Here the CDR3 DNA reads TGTGCCAGTAGTATAGGAGGGAGGGTATGGCCTGAAGCTTTCTTT.

The rearrangement links TRBV7-9 to TRBJ1-5; TRBD1 aligns across 7 bases. J gave up 9 bases and V 5 bases, and 7 bases lay outside the gene matches. The V gene's germline CDR1 is SEHNR and CDR2 FQNEAQ (reference sequence). This CDR3 has 13 residues. CDR3: CASSHQGDRPQHF. The CDR3 bases are TGTGCCAGCAGCCATCAGGGGGACCGGCCCCAGCATTTT.

The V gene is TRBV5-1, the J gene TRBJ2-1; the D is unclear. Germline CDR1 reads SGHRS; CDR2 reads YFSETQ. The CDR3 runs to 14 residues. V was clipped by 3 bases and J by 5 bases, with 12 bases between them. The CDR3 DNA reads as TGCGCCAGCAGCTACCGGCTTGGAGACAATGAGCAGTTCTTC. Translated: CASSYRLGDNEQFF.